These T cell receptor beta chains were read from a single sample in a study of T cell responses to AZD1222 COVID-19 vaccine. Generated by immunoSEQ multiplex PCR, the TCRdb table keeps only in-frame clones and is missing some. This sample yields 150,000 or so clones, of which roughly 90% are seen a single time; about 3% belongs to the top ten. The specimen comprised peripheral blood, sampled on day 0 of AZD1222 vaccination. These receptors originate from an adult in good health. Each CDR3 is given with its conserved first and last residue. The order of the fields is CDR3 length, clone size, D gene, V gene, J gene, CDR3 DNA, CDR3 protein. The D gene is left open where the match is weak. Some rows mark clone size as missing; the rest say once, few, many or name a class of expanded clone.

length: 12; size: .; D: .; V: TRBV12-3/TRBV12-4; J: TRBJ2-1; DNA: TGTGCCAGCAGCCCAGGGATGCATGAGCAGTTCTTC; CDR3: CASSPGMHEQFF
length: 14; size: .; D: .; V: TRBV4-3; J: TRBJ2-3; DNA: TGCGCCAGCAGCCAAGATCAGGGGACAGATACGCAGTATTTT; CDR3: CASSQDQGTDTQYF
length: 21; size: .; D: TRBD2; V: TRBV6-2/TRBV6-3; J: TRBJ2-7; DNA: TGTGCCAGCAGTTATTCACCCACAAGACTAGCGGGAGGCAGTGGGTCCTACGAGCAGTACTTC; CDR3: CASSYSPTRLAGGSGSYEQYF
length: 16; size: .; D: .; V: TRBV5-1; J: TRBJ2-7; DNA: TGCGCCAGCAGCCCCAGGGGATTCGGCGGGGGCGGAGAGCAGTACTTC; CDR3: CASSPRGFGGGGEQYF
length: 14; size: .; D: TRBD1; V: TRBV5-6; J: TRBJ2-7; DNA: TGTGCCAGCAGCGTGACAGGGCTATACTACGAGCAGTACTTC; CDR3: CASSVTGLYYEQYF
length: 15; size: few; D: .; V: TRBV7-9; J: TRBJ1-2; DNA: TGTGCCAGCAGCGAACTCGACAGAAACCCCTATGGCTACACCTTC; CDR3: CASSELDRNPYGYTF
length: 14; size: .; D: TRBD1; V: TRBV12-5; J: TRBJ2-7; DNA: TGTGCTAGTGGCCCCCGGACAGGGGGATACGAGCAGTACTTC; CDR3: CASGPRTGGYEQYF
length: 15; size: .; D: .; V: TRBV5-6; J: TRBJ1-2; DNA: TGTGCCAGCAGCTCGACAGGTTCTGTAAACTATGGCTACACCTTC; CDR3: CASSSTGSVNYGYTF
length: 13; size: .; D: .; V: TRBV11-2; J: TRBJ1-6; DNA: TGTGCCAGCAGCCTCAGGGGTTTAGAGCCCCTCCACTTT; CDR3: CASSLRGLEPLHF
length: 17; size: .; D: TRBD2; V: TRBV4-2; J: TRBJ2-1; DNA: TGTGCCAGCAGCCAAGAGTCGGGACTAGCGGGGGGCAACGAGCAGTTCTTC; CDR3: CASSQESGLAGGNEQFF
length: 16; size: .; D: .; V: TRBV28; J: TRBJ2-7; DNA: TGTGCCAGCAGCCAACTTAAGGGTAGCAGAGCCTACGAGCAGTACTTC; CDR3: CASSQLKGSRAYEQYF
length: 18; size: .; D: TRBD2; V: TRBV18; J: TRBJ2-7; DNA: TGTGCCAGCTCAACAGCTTCCAGGGGGACTAGCGGGAGTTACGAGCAGTACTTC; CDR3: CASSTASRGTSGSYEQYF
length: 15; size: .; D: .; V: TRBV5-6; J: TRBJ1-3; DNA: TGTGCCAGCAGCTTGACAGGAGACTCTGGAAACACCATATATTTT; CDR3: CASSLTGDSGNTIYF
length: 15; size: .; D: .; V: TRBV4-3; J: TRBJ1-6; DNA: TGCGCCAGCAGCCAAGAGAAGGATTATAATTCACCCCTCCACTTT; CDR3: CASSQEKDYNSPLHF
length: 14; size: once; D: .; V: TRBV4-1; J: TRBJ2-3; DNA: TGCGCCAGCAGCCAAGATACTGGCACAGATACGCAGTATTTT; CDR3: CASSQDTGTDTQYF
length: 14; size: .; D: .; V: TRBV18; J: TRBJ1-1; DNA: TGTGCCAGCTCACCCGGCCCGGCCCTCACTGAAGCTTTCTTT; CDR3: CASSPGPALTEAFF
length: 14; size: .; D: .; V: TRBV6-5; J: TRBJ1-2; DNA: TGTGCCAGCAGCCCCGAAGGGGTCCCCTATGGCTACACCTTC; CDR3: CASSPEGVPYGYTF
length: 14; size: .; D: .; V: TRBV28; J: TRBJ1-1; DNA: TGTGCCAGCAGTTCTCAGGACACAGCGACTGAAGCTTTCTTT; CDR3: CASSSQDTATEAFF
length: 15; size: .; D: .; V: TRBV5-6; J: TRBJ2-2; DNA: TGTGCCAGCAGCTTAGGTGGGTTTGACACCGGGGAGCTGTTTTTT; CDR3: CASSLGGFDTGELFF
length: 13; size: .; D: .; V: TRBV28; J: TRBJ2-7; DNA: TGTGCCAGCACCCTGGGAGGAACCTTGGAGCAGTACTTC; CDR3: CASTLGGTLEQYF
length: 15; size: .; D: TRBD1; V: TRBV5-6; J: TRBJ2-3; DNA: TGTGCCAGCAGCTATAGGGCAGGGGGCGCAGATACGCAGTATTTT; CDR3: CASSYRAGGADTQYF
length: 14; size: .; D: .; V: TRBV4-2; J: TRBJ1-2; DNA: TGTGCCAGCAGCCCCGATAAGGGGAACTATGGCTACACCTTC; CDR3: CASSPDKGNYGYTF
length: 15; size: .; D: TRBD2; V: TRBV20-1; J: TRBJ2-1; DNA: TGCAGTGCTAGTTCGGGCGGGAGAGCCTACAATGAGCAGTTCTTC; CDR3: CSASSGGRAYNEQFF
length: 16; size: .; D: TRBD2; V: TRBV5-4; J: TRBJ2-1; DNA: TGTGCCAGCAGCTTGGTTCTTCTAGCGGGGTATAATGAGCAGTTCTTC; CDR3: CASSLVLLAGYNEQFF
length: 13; size: .; D: .; V: TRBV28; J: TRBJ2-5; DNA: TGTGCCAGCAGTTTAGAGTACCAAGAGACCCAGTACTTC; CDR3: CASSLEYQETQYF